Each of the 18 T cell receptor beta chains below was sequenced from the same sample in a study of blood T cell repertoires in COVID-19. Generated by immunoSEQ multiplex PCR, the TCRdb table keeps only in-frame clones and is missing some. The sample records about 150,000 clones, 65% to 90% being singletons. Specimen: peripheral blood. These receptor sequences come from a woman aged 50 to 60 with acute or convalescent COVID-19.

The chain employs TRBV29-1 and TRBJ1-1, with D possibly TRBD1 on 5 matching bases. CDR1 and CDR2 (germline): SQVTM, ANQGSEA. V lost 0 bases to trimming and J lost 8 bases, with 7 bases between them. This CDR3 is 11 amino acids long. The CDR3: CSVEDPGEAFF. CDR3 nucleotide sequence: TGCAGCGTTGAAGATCCAGGGGAAGCTTTCTTT.

CDR3 amino acids: CASSEGGDRGNYGYTF. The CDR3 region has the DNA TGTGCCAGCAGTGAAGGGGGGGACAGAGGTAACTATGGCTACACCTTC. The genes are TRBV6-1 and TRBJ1-2; TRBD1 matches at 7 bases. The germline CDR1 and CDR2 sequences are MNHNS and SASEGT. The V segment lost 1 base and the J segment 1 base; nucleotides outside the gene matches: 6. CDR3 length equals 16 residues.

The chain has TRBV19 and TRBJ2-3, with 7 bases that match TRBD2. Trimming at V came to 10 bases and at J to 0 bases, leaving 7 bases not matched to a gene. The CDR3 is made up of 14 amino acids. Germline V lookup: CDR1 LNHDA, CDR2 SQIVND (reference sequence). In DNA, the CDR3 is TGTGCCACCAGGACTAGTCTTAGCACAGATACGCAGTATTTT. It translates to CATRTSLSTDTQYF.

The genes are TRBV19 and TRBJ2-5, with 15 bases that match TRBD2. The CDR3 has 16 amino acids. V trimming: 4 bases; J trimming: 5 bases; junction bases outside the gene matches: 5. The germline V gene encodes CDR1 LNHDA and CDR2 SQIVND (reference sequence). The CDR3 loop is CASSTGTSGGTETQYF. The CDR3 DNA reads as TGTGCCAGTAGTACCGGGACTAGCGGGGGGACCGAGACCCAGTACTTC. The whole variable domain, filled in from reference TRBV19 and TRBJ2-5, reads DGGITQSPKYLFRKEGQNVTLSCEQNLNHDAMYWYRQDPGQGLRLIYYSQIVNDFQKGDIAEGYSVSREKKESFPLTVTSAQKNPTAFYLCASSTGTSGGTETQYFGPGTRLLVL.

V is TRBV2 and J is TRBJ1-5; no definite D call. The CDR3 is made up of 13 amino acids. Looked up from germline, CDR1 is SNHLY and CDR2 is FYNNEI. V was pared by 7 bases and J by 5 bases, with 12 bases between. This CDR3 reads CASNQREDQPQHF. The CDR3 DNA reads TGTGCCAGCAACCAAAGGGAGGATCAGCCCCAGCATTTT.

The rearrangement uses TRBV4-3 and TRBJ2-1; D perhaps matches TRBD2 (5 bases). The germline CDR1 and CDR2 sequences are LGHNA and YSLEER. The germline V and J ends were trimmed by 1 base and 2 bases, with 15 bases remaining between them. This CDR3 comprises 17 residues. CDR3 protein: CASSQATRAATYNEQFF. Written as DNA, the CDR3 is TGCGCCAGCAGCCAAGCTACTAGGGCAGCGACCTACAATGAGCAGTTCTTC.

This clone was counted between two and nine times. The chain links TRBV5-6 to TRBJ1-3; D is perhaps TRBD1 (5 bases). Per the germline V gene, CDR1 is SGHDT and CDR2 is YYEEEE. V was pared by 2 bases and J by 0 bases, with 9 bases between. There are 15 residues in the CDR3. CDR3 protein: CASSLQAISGNTIYF. The CDR3 DNA sequence: TGTGCCAGCAGCTTACAGGCTATCTCTGGAAACACCATATATTTT.

The rearrangement links TRBV4-2 to TRBJ1-4; tentatively, D is TRBD1 (5 bases). The CDR3 extends over 14 amino acids. Germline assignment: CDR1 LGHNA and CDR2 YNFKEQ. Trimming removed 0 bases at V and 5 bases at J, with 7 bases between. The CDR3 nucleotides are TGTGCCAGCAGCCAAGAGACAGCGAATGAAAAACTGTTTTTT. Protein sequence: CASSQETANEKLFF.

The CDR3 spells CASSYENRGSYF. The DNA for the CDR3 is TGTGCCAGCAGTTACGAGAACAGGGGATCGTACTTC. V is TRBV6-6 and J is TRBJ2-7; 7 bases line up with TRBD1. Germline V gene data show CDR1 as MNHNY and CDR2 as SVGAGI (reference sequence). Losses at the gene ends were 2 bases for V and 12 bases for J; bases not matched to a gene: 7. CDR3 length: 12 amino acids.

This clone was found once. The rearrangement uses TRBV9 and TRBJ1-3, with TRBD1 identical over 7 bases. The V segment lost 4 bases and the J segment 2 bases; nucleotides outside the gene matches: 6. The CDR3 has 15 amino acids. Germline V gene sequence: CDR1 SGDLS, CDR2 YYNGEE. The CDR3: CASSSTQGTGNTIYF. The CDR3 nucleotides read TGTGCCAGCAGCAGCACACAGGGGACTGGAAACACCATATATTTT.

This chain uses TRBV7-2 with TRBJ2-7, with a possible D match to TRBD2 (6 bases). Germline CDR1 is SGHTA and CDR2 is FQGNSA. The ends were cut back, 1 base at V and 2 bases at J, with 12 bases in the middle. The CDR3 has 15 amino acids. The CDR3: CASSLESGSAYEQYF. CDR3 DNA sequence: TGTGCCAGCAGCTTAGAATCCGGGAGCGCCTACGAGCAGTACTTC.

The J gene is TRBJ1-6, the V gene TRBV30, with 7 bases lining up with TRBD1. This CDR3 spans 17 amino acids. Germline values: CDR1 GTSNPN, CDR2 SVGIG (reference sequence). Trimming removed 1 base from V and 0 bases from J; junction bases left unmatched: 6. In DNA form, the CDR3 reads TGTGCCTGGAGTGGGTTACAGGGGAGCTCCTATAATTCACCCCTCCACTTT. It specifies CAWSGLQGSSYNSPLHF.

This clone was picked up one time. The chain uses TRBV10-3 and TRBJ1-5; TRBD1 matches at 8 bases. CDR1 and CDR2 (germline): ENHRY, SYGVKD. This CDR3 is built from 15 residues. Germline trimming cut 3 bases from V and 7 bases from J; bases unmatched to any gene: 8. CDR3 region: CAISDAGGLRQPQHF. The CDR3 DNA reads as TGTGCCATCAGTGATGCAGGGGGCCTTCGGCAGCCCCAGCATTTT.

The rearrangement uses TRBV29-1 and TRBJ2-1, with a tentative D call TRBD1 (6 bases). Germline V gives CDR1 SQVTM, CDR2 ANQGSEA. Trimming removed 2 bases at V and 4 bases at J, with 12 bases between. The CDR3 is 14 amino acids. Here the CDR3 DNA reads TGCAGCGTTGAATGGCCAGGGACATACAATGAGCAGTTCTTC. Residues: CSVEWPGTYNEQFF.

This sequence joins TRBV6-1 and TRBJ1-3; TRBD1 is a possible D gene (5 bases). The CDR3 runs 16 residues. V shed 3 bases and J shed 0 bases, with 12 bases lying between them. From germline, CDR1 is MNHNS and CDR2 SASEGT. This chain's CDR3 is CASSDSWTNSGNTIYF. The CDR3 coding sequence is TGTGCCAGCAGTGATTCTTGGACAAACTCTGGAAACACCATATATTTT.

The gene calls are TRBV24-1 and TRBJ2-7, with TRBD1 matching 9 bases. The CDR3 is made up of 14 amino acids. CDR1 and CDR2 (germline): KGHDR, SFDVKD. V lost 6 bases and J lost 3; bases outside the gene matches: 5. The chain's CDR3 is CATSPGTGNYEQYF. In nucleotides, the CDR3 is TGTGCCACCAGTCCCGGGACAGGGAACTACGAGCAGTACTTC.

The chain couples TRBV11-2 to TRBJ1-6; 7 bases fit TRBD1. The germline CDR1 and CDR2 sequences are SGHAT and FQNNGV. The CDR3 has 13 residues. V shed 6 bases, J shed 7 bases, and the junction held 3 bases outside the gene matches. This CDR3 reads CASRGQENSPLHF. The CDR3 nucleotides are TGTGCCAGCAGAGGACAGGAGAATTCACCCCTCCACTTT.

This clone was counted a single time. This chain connects TRBV3-1 (or the pseudogene TRBV3-2) to TRBJ2-7; the D gene is possibly TRBD2 (5 bases). V was pared by 1 base and J by 8 bases, with 12 bases between. The length of the CDR3 is 13 residues. Germline CDR1 LGHDT, CDR2 YNNKEL (reference sequence). The CDR3 DNA reads TGTGCCAGCAGCCAAGCGAGGGAGAAACAGCAGTACTTC. Translation: CASSQAREKQQYF.